A selection of T cell receptor beta chains follows, all from one sample in a study of T cells in Graves' hyperthyroidism and ophthalmopathy. One entry per CDR3 protein results from TCRdb running MiXCR on the multiplex PCR reads. The sample includes fewer than 650,000 distinct CDR3 sequences, about 14% of them seen just once. The sequenced sample was blood. The receptors shown here come from a woman in her late teens or twenties with Graves' ophthalmopathy. Both conserved end residues are part of each CDR3. Fields, in order: D gene, J gene, clone size, V gene, CDR3 protein, CDR3 DNA. The D gene is left open where the match is weak. Size tells how often a clone was seen (once, few, many) or the class of an expanded clone, and some rows leave it out.

D: .; J: TRBJ2-2; size: many; V: TRBV12-3/TRBV12-4; CDR3: CASSLNRNTGELFF; DNA: TGTGCCAGCAGTTTGAACAGAAACACCGGGGAGCTGTTTTTT
D: TRBD1; J: TRBJ1-4; size: .; V: TRBV19; CDR3: CASSPEGFSTGLHEKLFF; DNA: TGTGCCAGTAGCCCTGAGGGATTTTCGACAGGGCTCCACGAAAAACTGTTTTTT
D: .; J: TRBJ1-6; size: few; V: TRBV10-2; CDR3: CASSDRNSPLHF; DNA: TGCGCCAGCAGTGACAGAAATTCACCCCTCCACTTT
D: TRBD2; J: TRBJ2-1; size: many; V: TRBV12-3/TRBV12-4; CDR3: CASSFGGLDPYNEQFF; DNA: TGTGCCAGCAGTTTCGGGGGACTAGATCCCTACAATGAGCAGTTCTTC
D: .; J: TRBJ1-3; size: few; V: TRBV28; CDR3: CASSSSGGPGNTIYF; DNA: TGTGCCAGCTCTTCCTCCGGGGGTCCTGGAAACACCATATATTTT
D: .; J: TRBJ1-2; size: many; V: TRBV7-2; CDR3: CASSHGGEGYGYTF; DNA: TGTGCCAGCAGCCACGGGGGGGAGGGCTATGGCTACACCTTC
D: TRBD2; J: TRBJ2-7; size: few; V: TRBV3-1; CDR3: CASSQTGTSGSYEQYF; DNA: TGTGCCAGCAGCCAAACCGGGACTAGCGGGAGCTACGAGCAGTACTTC
D: .; J: TRBJ2-1; size: few; V: TRBV29-1; CDR3: CSGLMPVRYNEQFF; DNA: TGCAGCGGCTTAATGCCGGTCCGCTACAATGAGCAGTTCTTC
D: .; J: TRBJ1-3; size: few; V: TRBV5-4; CDR3: CASSSTDGGGKGNTIYF; DNA: TGTGCCAGCAGCTCGACGGATGGGGGGGGCAAGGGAAACACCATATATTTT
D: .; J: TRBJ1-1; size: few; V: TRBV6-1; CDR3: CASSEVWGRAEAFF; DNA: TGTGCCAGCAGTGAAGTGTGGGGGAGGGCTGAAGCTTTCTTT
D: .; J: TRBJ2-7; size: many; V: TRBV6-1; CDR3: CAAHALRDLSYEQYF; DNA: TGTGCCGCGCACGCCCTCAGGGACCTCTCCTACGAGCAGTACTTC
D: TRBD1; J: TRBJ2-2; size: .; V: TRBV7-2; CDR3: CARHEGGLITGELFF; DNA: TGTGCAAGACATGAAGGGGGCTTGATCACCGGGGAGCTGTTTTTT
D: .; J: TRBJ1-5; size: many; V: TRBV3-1; CDR3: CASSQGLEPQHF; DNA: TGTGCCAGCAGCCAAGGTTTAGAGCCCCAGCATTTT
D: .; J: TRBJ1-1; size: many; V: TRBV12-3/TRBV12-4; CDR3: CASSFRTPGDTEAFF; DNA: TGTGCCAGCAGTTTCCGAACCCCGGGGGACACTGAAGCTTTCTTT
D: .; J: TRBJ2-7; size: few; V: TRBV9; CDR3: CASSVGPDSKYEQYF; DNA: TGTGCCAGCAGCGTAGGGCCCGACAGTAAGTACGAGCAGTACTTC
D: .; J: TRBJ2-5; size: many; V: TRBV20-1; CDR3: CSANGETQYF; DNA: TGCAGTGCTAACGGAGAGACCCAGTACTTC
D: .; J: TRBJ2-7; size: .; V: TRBV6-2/TRBV6-3; CDR3: CASSYPGGGEQYF; DNA: TGTGCCAGCAGTTACCCCGGGGGAGGCGAGCAGTACTTC
D: .; J: TRBJ2-2; size: many; V: TRBV6-1; CDR3: CASSSRGPMNTGELFF; DNA: TGTGCCAGCAGTTCCAGGGGACCCATGAACACCGGGGAGCTGTTTTTT
D: TRBD2; J: TRBJ2-4; size: .; V: TRBV9; CDR3: CASSFRLAGAWRRPKNIQYF; DNA: TGTGCCAGCAGCTTCCGACTAGCGGGGGCGTGGAGGAGGCCCAAAAACATTCAGTACTTC
D: .; J: TRBJ2-3; size: .; V: TRBV5-1; CDR3: CASSSEGADTQYF; DNA: TGCGCCAGCAGCTCAGAGGGGGCAGATACGCAGTATTTT
D: .; J: TRBJ1-1; size: many; V: TRBV7-3; CDR3: CASSSYVLGAFF; DNA: TGTGCCAGCAGCTCTTACGTCCTAGGGGCTTTCTTT
D: .; J: TRBJ2-7; size: many; V: TRBV14; CDR3: CASSQVGHRYEQYF; DNA: TGTGCCAGCAGCCAAGTGGGACACCGCTACGAGCAGTACTTC
D: .; J: TRBJ1-3; size: .; V: TRBV12-3/TRBV12-4; CDR3: CTSSPLSSGNTIYF; DNA: TGTACCAGCAGTCCTCTTAGCTCTGGAAACACCATATATTTT
D: TRBD2; J: TRBJ2-1; size: many; V: TRBV12-3/TRBV12-4; CDR3: CASSFAGRGNEQFF; DNA: TGTGCCAGCAGTTTTGCCGGGAGGGGCAATGAGCAGTTCTTC
D: .; J: TRBJ1-1; size: many; V: TRBV7-9; CDR3: CASSTPAAFF; DNA: TGTGCCAGCAGCACCCCAGCAGCTTTCTTT
D: .; J: TRBJ1-6; size: many; V: TRBV10-3; CDR3: CAIRGISSPLHF; DNA: TGTGCCATCAGGGGGATTAGTTCACCCCTCCACTTT
D: TRBD1; J: TRBJ2-3; size: .; V: TRBV7-9; CDR3: CASSSQWTGGTDTQYF; DNA: TGTGCCAGCAGCTCACAATGGACAGGGGGCACAGATACGCAGTATTTT
D: .; J: TRBJ1-5; size: many; V: TRBV27; CDR3: CASSLGPSSRPQHF; DNA: TGTGCCAGCAGTTTGGGTCCCTCGAGCCGGCCCCAGCATTTT
D: TRBD1; J: TRBJ2-7; size: few; V: TRBV20-1; CDR3: CSAIRGTGSYEQYF; DNA: TGCAGTGCTATCCGTGGGACAGGCTCCTACGAGCAGTACTTC
D: .; J: TRBJ1-1; size: .; V: TRBV19; CDR3: CASSPGGDQAFF; DNA: TGTGCCAGTAGCCCTGGGGGGGATCAGGCTTTCTTT
D: TRBD1; J: TRBJ2-3; size: few; V: TRBV30; CDR3: CAWSDGQGSTDTQYF; DNA: TGTGCCTGGAGTGACGGACAGGGTAGCACAGATACGCAGTATTTT
D: .; J: TRBJ1-5; size: few; V: TRBV4-1; CDR3: CASSQRLGLTLPFNQPQHF; DNA: TGCGCCAGCAGCCAACGTCTTGGGCTAACTTTGCCCTTCAATCAGCCCCAGCATTTT
D: TRBD1; J: TRBJ1-1; size: few; V: TRBV7-8; CDR3: CASSLGRTGEGEAFF; DNA: TGTGCCAGCAGCTTAGGCCGGACAGGGGAGGGTGAAGCTTTCTTT
D: .; J: TRBJ2-3; size: .; V: TRBV6-2/TRBV6-3; CDR3: CASSYSPGIGQDTQYF; DNA: TGTGCCAGCAGTTACTCTCCCGGGATTGGGCAAGATACGCAGTATTTT
D: TRBD1; J: TRBJ2-1; size: .; V: TRBV10-3; CDR3: CAISEGRGQSYNEQFF; DNA: TGTGCCATCAGTGAAGGTAGGGGGCAGTCGTACAATGAGCAGTTCTTC
D: .; J: TRBJ2-1; size: few; V: TRBV12-3/TRBV12-4; CDR3: CASSLMVGKDNEQFF; DNA: TGTGCCAGCAGTTTAATGGTGGGGAAGGACAATGAGCAGTTCTTC
D: .; J: TRBJ2-6; size: many; V: TRBV28; CDR3: CASSLSVLGSGANVLTF; DNA: TGTGCCAGCAGTTTATCTGTTTTGGGCTCTGGGGCCAACGTCCTGACTTTC
D: .; J: TRBJ2-1; size: many; V: TRBV5-1; CDR3: CASSYLIYQDLSYNEQFF; DNA: TGCGCCAGCAGCTACCTTATTTACCAAGACCTCTCCTACAATGAGCAGTTCTTC
D: .; J: TRBJ1-2; size: many; V: TRBV29-1; CDR3: CSATQGPSSNYGYTF; DNA: TGCAGCGCCACGCAGGGACCCTCTTCTAACTATGGCTACACCTTC
D: .; J: TRBJ1-5; size: .; V: TRBV19; CDR3: CASGMAGVGQPQHF; DNA: TGTGCCTCAGGGATGGCAGGGGTGGGTCAGCCCCAGCATTTT
D: .; J: TRBJ1-1; size: many; V: TRBV5-6; CDR3: CASSLAKTGLTNTEAFF; DNA: TGTGCCAGCAGCTTGGCCAAGACAGGACTAACGAACACTGAAGCTTTCTTT
D: TRBD1; J: TRBJ2-1; size: few; V: TRBV7-3; CDR3: CASSLSHATGLYNEQFF; DNA: TGTGCCAGCAGCTTATCTCACGCGACAGGGCTCTACAATGAGCAGTTCTTC
D: .; J: TRBJ2-5; size: many; V: TRBV20-1; CDR3: CSAGFRETQYF; DNA: TGCAGTGCGGGGTTTCGGGAGACCCAGTACTTC
D: TRBD2; J: TRBJ2-7; size: .; V: TRBV5-4; CDR3: CASSPGGGRSSYEQYF; DNA: TGTGCCAGCAGCCCGGGAGGGGGAAGAAGCTCCTACGAGCAGTACTTC
D: .; J: TRBJ2-3; size: many; V: TRBV5-1; CDR3: CASSPAVKSSTDTQYF; DNA: TGCGCCAGCAGCCCCGCCGTGAAATCTAGCACAGATACGCAGTATTTT
D: .; J: TRBJ2-1; size: many; V: TRBV15; CDR3: CATARDSHNEQFF; DNA: TGTGCCACCGCCCGGGACTCACACAATGAGCAGTTCTTC